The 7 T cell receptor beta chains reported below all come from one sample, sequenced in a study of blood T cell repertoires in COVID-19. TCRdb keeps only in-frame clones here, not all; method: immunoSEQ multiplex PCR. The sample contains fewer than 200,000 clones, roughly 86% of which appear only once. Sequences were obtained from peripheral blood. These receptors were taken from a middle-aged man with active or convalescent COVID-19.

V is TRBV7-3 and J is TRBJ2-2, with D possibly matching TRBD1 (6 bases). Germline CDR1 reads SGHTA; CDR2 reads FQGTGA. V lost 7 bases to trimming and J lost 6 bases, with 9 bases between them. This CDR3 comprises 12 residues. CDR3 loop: CASTSGAGELFF. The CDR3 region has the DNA TGTGCCAGCACCTCAGGGGCCGGGGAGCTGTTTTTT.

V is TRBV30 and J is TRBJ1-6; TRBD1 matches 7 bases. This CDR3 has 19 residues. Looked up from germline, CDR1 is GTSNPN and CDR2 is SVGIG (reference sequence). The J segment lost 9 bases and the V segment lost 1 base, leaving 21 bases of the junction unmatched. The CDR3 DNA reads TGTGCCTGGAGTGCCAGACCCTGGGACAGCCGCGCCGTACGTTCACCCCTCCACTTT. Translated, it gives CAWSARPWDSRAVRSPLHF.

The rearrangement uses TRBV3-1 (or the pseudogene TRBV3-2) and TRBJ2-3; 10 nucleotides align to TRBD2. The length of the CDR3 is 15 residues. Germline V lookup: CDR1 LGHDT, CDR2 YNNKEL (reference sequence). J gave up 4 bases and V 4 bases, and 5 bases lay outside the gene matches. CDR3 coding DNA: TGTGCCAGCAGCCGCAATAGCGGGGGGTCAGATACGCAGTATTTT. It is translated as CASSRNSGGSDTQYF.

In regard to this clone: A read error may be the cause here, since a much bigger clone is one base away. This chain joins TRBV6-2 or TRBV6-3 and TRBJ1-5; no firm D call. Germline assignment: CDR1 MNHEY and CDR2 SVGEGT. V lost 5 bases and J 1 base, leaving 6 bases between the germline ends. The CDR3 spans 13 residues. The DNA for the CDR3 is TGTGCCAGCAGTGCGGGGAGCAATCAGCCCCAGCATTTT. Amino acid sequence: CASSAGSNQPQHF.

Here the CDR3 reads CASSLGRIAGVISMNEQFF. In DNA form, the CDR3 reads TGTGCCAGCAGCTTAGGAAGAATAGCGGGGGTGATCTCTATGAATGAGCAGTTCTTC. The gene calls are TRBV11-2 and TRBJ2-1, with 9 bases fitting TRBD2. This CDR3 contains 19 residues. Germline V CDR1 and CDR2: SGHAT, FQNNGV. With V trimmed by 1 base and J by 7 bases, 17 bases remained unmatched.

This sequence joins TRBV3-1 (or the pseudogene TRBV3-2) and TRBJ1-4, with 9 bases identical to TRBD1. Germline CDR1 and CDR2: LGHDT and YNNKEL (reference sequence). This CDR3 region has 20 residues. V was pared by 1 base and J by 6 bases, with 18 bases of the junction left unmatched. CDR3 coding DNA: TGTGCCAGCAGCCAAGTAGTCGGGCGTGGACAGGGGACGGAGGATGAAAAACTGTTTTTT. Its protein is CASSQVVGRGQGTEDEKLFF.

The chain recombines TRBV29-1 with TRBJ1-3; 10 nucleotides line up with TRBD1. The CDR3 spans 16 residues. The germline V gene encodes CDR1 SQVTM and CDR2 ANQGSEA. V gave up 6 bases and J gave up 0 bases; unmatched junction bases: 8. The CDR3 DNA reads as TGCAGCGTGAGGGGGACAGGGGCCGACTCTGGAAACACCATATATTTT. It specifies CSVRGTGADSGNTIYF.